Shown below are 6 T cell receptor beta chains from a single sample sequenced in a study of blood T cell repertoires in COVID-19. Sequencing used immunoSEQ multiplex PCR; TCRdb keeps in-frame clones, though not all of them. The sample records about 250,000 clones, approximately 80% being singletons. Sequences were obtained from peripheral blood. These receptors all come from a woman in her sixties with active or convalescent COVID-19.

The gene calls are TRBV7-2 and TRBJ1-6; D is ambiguous. The CDR3 consists of 13 residues. Germline V gene data show CDR1 as SGHTA and CDR2 as FQGNSA. V was shortened by 5 bases and J by 6 bases, with 8 bases between the two germline ends. The CDR3 loop is CASSALGNSPLHF. CDR3 coding DNA: TGTGCCAGCAGCGCTCTAGGTAATTCACCCCTCCACTTT.

In this sample, this clone turned up once. This rearrangement joins TRBV18 to TRBJ2-3, with 14 bases aligning to TRBD2. The V segment lost 6 bases and the J segment 6 bases; nucleotides outside the gene matches: 8. Per the germline V gene, CDR1 is KGHSH and CDR2 is LQKENI. The CDR3 sequence is 16 residues long. The DNA for the CDR3 is TGTGCCAGCTCTCTAGGACTAGCGGGAGGTATGGATACGCAGTATTTT. The encoded protein is CASSLGLAGGMDTQYF.

As regards this clone: The junction and the germline gene differ at one end; a read error may be behind it. CDR3 DNA sequence: TGTGCTAGCAGCCCGACGGGCGGGCGCACAGATACGCAGTATTTT. The encoded protein is CASSPTGGRTDTQYF. The J gene is TRBJ2-3, the V gene TRBV7-7, with a weak D call TRBD2 (5 bases). Per germline, CDR1 SSHAT and CDR2 FNYEAQ (reference sequence). CDR3 length equals 15 residues.

In this sample, this clone turned up once. The rearrangement joins TRBV24-1 to TRBJ1-2, with 7 bases matching TRBD1. CDR3 length: 16 residues. V was clipped by 7 bases and J by 0 bases; unmatched bases: 10. Germline loops: CDR1 KGHDR, CDR2 SFDVKD. CDR3 nucleotide sequence: TGTGCCACCAGACCGGGACAGCGATATCCTAACTATGGCTACACCTTC. Protein sequence: CATRPGQRYPNYGYTF.

This clone was detected only a few times. This chain joins TRBV30 and TRBJ2-7, with a weak D call TRBD2 (5 bases). Germline lookup yields CDR1 GTSNPN and CDR2 SVGIG (reference sequence). The CDR3 is made up of 14 amino acids. V lost 0 bases and J lost 6, with 15 bases in between. The CDR3 DNA is TGTGCCTGGAGTGTACCCCCTACTAGGACCGAGCAGTACTTC. Protein sequence: CAWSVPPTRTEQYF.

The count of this clone is one. This chain connects TRBV27 to TRBJ2-7; 8 bases agree with TRBD2. Germline trimming cut 5 bases from V and 3 bases from J; bases unmatched to any gene: 12. CDR3 length: 16 residues. CDR1 MNHEY and CDR2 SMNVEV come from the germline V gene (reference sequence). The CDR3 DNA sequence: TGTGCCAGCAGTCCGCCCTCCAGCGGGAGCCTCTACGAGCAGTACTTC. Translation: CASSPPSSGSLYEQYF.